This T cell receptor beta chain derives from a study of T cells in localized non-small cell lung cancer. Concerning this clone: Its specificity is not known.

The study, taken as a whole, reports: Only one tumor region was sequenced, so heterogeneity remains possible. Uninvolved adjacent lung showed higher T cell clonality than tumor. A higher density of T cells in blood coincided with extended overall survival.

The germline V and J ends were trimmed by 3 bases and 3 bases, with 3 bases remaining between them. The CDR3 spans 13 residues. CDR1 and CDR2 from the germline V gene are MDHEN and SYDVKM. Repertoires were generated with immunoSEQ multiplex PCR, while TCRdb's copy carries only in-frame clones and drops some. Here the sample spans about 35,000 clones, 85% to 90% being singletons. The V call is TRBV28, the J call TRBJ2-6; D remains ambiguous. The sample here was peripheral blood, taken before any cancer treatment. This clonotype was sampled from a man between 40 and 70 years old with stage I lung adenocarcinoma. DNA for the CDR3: TGTGCCAGCAGTTTTTTTGGGGCCAACGTCCTGACTTTC. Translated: CASSFFGANVLTF.